These 24 T cell receptor beta chains were sequenced from one sample in a study of cytomegalovirus exposure and HLA in healthy donors. PCR used 60 Vbeta primers and 13 Jbeta primers. The data were produced by immunoSEQ multiplex PCR, yet TCRdb's version contains in-frame clones alone and is incomplete. The sample yields about 190,000 clones, over 70% seen once. The sample was PBMCs. The receptors were sampled from a man between 25 and 39 years old in good health and CMV-seronegative.

The rearrangement uses TRBV11-3 and TRBJ2-7, with D possibly being TRBD1 (5 bases). With 2 bases removed from V and 0 bases from J, the gap between germline ends came to 5 bases. Germline V CDR1 and CDR2: SGHNT, YENEEA. This CDR3 is built from 13 residues. CDR3 sequence: CASSLRGSYEQYF. CDR3 DNA: TGTGCCAGCAGCTTAAGGGGCTCCTACGAGCAGTACTTC.

J is TRBJ1-2 and V is TRBV28; 7 bases match TRBD1. The CDR3 consists of 12 residues. The germline CDR1 and CDR2 sequences are MDHEN and SYDVKM. The J segment lost 14 bases and the V segment lost 7 bases, leaving 13 bases of the junction unmatched. CDR3 in DNA: TGTGCCAGCATAAGGAACAGGGGCGCGCAGACCTTC. It specifies CASIRNRGAQTF.

The genes are TRBV13 and TRBJ2-5; 7 nucleotides align to TRBD1. Germline assignment: CDR1 PRHDT and CDR2 FYEKMQ (reference sequence). The CDR3 contains 13 residues. After removal of 5 bases from V and 5 bases from J, the junction contained 5 bases not matched to a gene. CDR3 coding DNA: TGTGCCAGCAGCCCACAGGGGAGCGAGACCCAGTACTTC. This encodes CASSPQGSETQYF.

The chain carries TRBV28 and TRBJ2-7, with 8 bases identical to TRBD1. The germline CDR1 and CDR2 sequences are MDHEN and SYDVKM. J was trimmed by 2 bases and V by 4 bases; bases with no gene match: 7. The CDR3 covers 15 residues. The DNA for the CDR3 is TGTGCCAGCAGTTCCCGGGACAGGACGACCTACGAGCAGTACTTC. As protein: CASSSRDRTTYEQYF.

V gene TRBV19 combines with J gene TRBJ2-5, with 9 bases identical to TRBD1. The CDR3 has 14 amino acids. Germline CDR1 and CDR2: LNHDA and SQIVND (reference sequence). The V and J ends lost 7 bases and 5 bases, in that order; junction bases with no gene match: 8. The CDR3 here is CASTAQGAQETQYF. The CDR3 coding sequence is TGTGCCAGTACCGCACAGGGGGCACAGGAGACCCAGTACTTC.

V is TRBV7-2 and J is TRBJ2-4; D possibly corresponds to TRBD1 (6 bases). Germline assignment: CDR1 SGHTA and CDR2 FQGNSA. V was cut by 5 bases and J by 0 bases, with 11 bases left in between. This CDR3 region has 15 residues. The CDR3 sequence is CASSPDSLAKNIQYF. DNA of the CDR3: TGTGCCAGCAGCCCGGACAGTCTAGCCAAAAACATTCAGTACTTC.

The CDR3 spells CASSLRSQGDRV. CDR3 bases: TGTGCCAGCAGCTTAAGATCGCAGGGGGATAGGGTC. J is TRBJ2-7 and V is TRBV5-6, with TRBD1 identical over 7 bases. The CDR3 spans 12 residues. The germline gives CDR1 SGHDT, CDR2 YYEEEE.

The rearrangement links TRBV5-4 to TRBJ1-6, with TRBD1 matching over 10 bases. V shed 0 bases and J 10 bases; nucleotides not matched to a gene: 4. CDR3 length: 15 residues. Germline V gene sequence: CDR1 SGHNT, CDR2 YYREEE (reference sequence). This CDR3 reads CASSLGQGARSPLHF. CDR3 coding DNA: TGTGCCAGCAGCTTGGGACAGGGGGCTAGGTCACCCCTCCACTTT.

The chain is built from TRBV25-1 and TRBJ1-2; D gene unclear. The CDR3 has 16 residues. Deletions cut 1 base from V and 0 bases from J, with 12 bases between. Looked up from germline, CDR1 is MGHDK and CDR2 is SYGVNS. DNA for the CDR3: TGTGCCAGCAGTGAATTGAACGGGGTTACTAACTATGGCTACACCTTC. This sequence encodes CASSELNGVTNYGYTF.

V is TRBV9 and J is TRBJ1-2; the D gene is possibly TRBD1 (5 bases). Germline V gene sequence: CDR1 SGDLS, CDR2 YYNGEE. This CDR3 has 15 residues. With 5 bases removed from V and 6 bases from J, the gap between germline ends came to 20 bases. This chain's CDR3 is CASSSLAQGGNGYTF. CDR3 DNA: TGTGCCAGCAGTTCCCTGGCGCAGGGAGGTAATGGCTACACCTTC.

V gene TRBV27 combines with J gene TRBJ1-5, with D possibly being TRBD1 (6 bases). Germline V CDR1 and CDR2: MNHEY, SMNVEV (reference sequence). This CDR3 has 12 residues. Trimming stripped 5 bases from V and 10 bases from J, with 12 bases between. The chain's CDR3 is CASSKVGGPQHF. In nucleotides, the CDR3 is TGTGCCAGCAGTAAAGTAGGGGGACCCCAGCATTTT.

The J gene is TRBJ1-2, the V gene TRBV9; D is uncertain. CDR1 and CDR2 from the germline V gene are SGDLS and YYNGEE. CDR3 size: 10 residues. Between the trimmed V and J ends, which lost 7 bases and 6 bases, there was a span of 7 bases. The CDR3 DNA follows: TGTGCCAGCCGGAGGCATGGCTACACCTTC. It specifies CASRRHGYTF.

The gene calls are TRBV19 and TRBJ2-7; 8 bases are shared with TRBD1. Germline CDR1 is LNHDA and CDR2 is SQIVND (reference sequence). V lost 3 bases, J lost 0 bases, and 4 bases stayed unmatched. The CDR3 covers 15 residues. CDR3 in DNA: TGTGCCAGTAGTATCGGGACAGGCAGCTCCTACGAGCAGTACTTC. Its protein is CASSIGTGSSYEQYF.

The chain is built from TRBV7-2 and TRBJ2-1, with 12 bases lining up with TRBD2. Germline CDR1 reads SGHTA; CDR2 reads FQGNSA. J was trimmed by 4 bases and V by 4 bases; bases with no gene match: 8. The CDR3 has 17 amino acids. CDR3 nucleotides: TGTGCCAGCAGCTCCCCTAGCGGGGGGGCCGCTTACAATGAGCAGTTCTTC. It yields the protein CASSSPSGGAAYNEQFF.

This clone was counted a single time. The chain recombines TRBV6-5 with TRBJ2-1; 8 positions agree with TRBD1. CDR3 length: 15 amino acids. CDR1 MNHEY and CDR2 SVGAGI come from the germline V gene. V shed 5 bases, J shed 7 bases, and the junction held 10 bases outside the gene matches. CDR3 sequence (DNA): TGTGCCAGCAGTGGCCGGGACAGGTTACGGAATGAGCAGTTCTTC. It yields the protein CASSGRDRLRNEQFF.

V is TRBV15 and J is TRBJ2-3; D may be TRBD2 (5 bases). The CDR3 loop spans 15 amino acids. Trimming cost V 0 bases and J 3 bases, with 10 bases left between them. Germline V gene lookup returns CDR1 LNHNV and CDR2 YYDKDF (reference sequence). CDR3 nucleotide sequence: TGTGCCACCAGCAGAGATCCCCGAGGGACAGATACGCAGTATTTT. It specifies CATSRDPRGTDTQYF.

The rearrangement links TRBV25-1 to TRBJ2-1; a weak D match, TRBD2 (5 bases). V was trimmed by 2 bases and J by 7 bases, leaving 15 bases between them. Germline V gene lookup returns CDR1 MGHDK and CDR2 SYGVNS. This CDR3 region has 15 residues. In DNA, the CDR3 is TGTGCCAGCAGTGAAATTGGGCTCGGGAATAATGAGCAGTTCTTC. It specifies CASSEIGLGNNEQFF. Looking up the rest from reference TRBV25-1 and TRBJ2-1 gives the full variable domain: EADIYQTPRYLVIGTGKKITLECSQTMGHDKMYWYQQDPGMELHLIHYSYGVNSTEKGDLSSESTVSRIRTEHFPLTLESARPSHTSQYLCASSEIGLGNNEQFFGPGTRLTVL.

The chain couples TRBV27 to TRBJ1-5, with 7 nucleotides matching TRBD1. J lost 9 bases, V lost 2 bases, and 4 bases had no gene match. CDR1 and CDR2 from the germline V gene are MNHEY and SMNVEV (reference sequence). This CDR3 has 13 amino acids. The CDR3 bases are TGTGCCAGCAGTTTAGGGGACAGTGGGCCCCAGCATTTT. Translating gives CASSLGDSGPQHF.

The chain links TRBV28 to TRBJ1-5; no reliable D call. CDR1 and CDR2 from the germline V gene are MDHEN and SYDVKM. The CDR3 spans 13 residues. V was pared by 1 base and J by 4 bases, with 5 bases between. CDR3 sequence reads: CASSLSRNQPQHF. The CDR3 DNA reads TGTGCCAGCAGTTTATCGCGGAATCAGCCCCAGCATTTT.

J is TRBJ2-1 and V is TRBV4-2; TRBD2 agrees at 12 bases. CDR3 length: 16 amino acids. The J segment lost 2 bases and the V segment lost 1 base, leaving 0 bases of the junction unmatched. CDR1 and CDR2 from the germline V gene are LGHNA and YNFKEQ. CDR3 protein: CASSQGLAGAYNEQFF. In DNA form, the CDR3 reads TGTGCCAGCAGCCAAGGACTAGCGGGGGCCTACAATGAGCAGTTCTTC.

This chain links TRBV28 with TRBJ1-5, with unresolved D. There are 13 residues in the CDR3. Trimming took 9 bases from V and 4 from J, leaving 13 bases between them. CDR1 and CDR2 from the germline V gene are MDHEN and SYDVKM. This CDR3 reads CASRWSSNQPQHF. As DNA, the CDR3 is TGTGCCAGTCGGTGGAGCTCTAATCAGCCCCAGCATTTT.

The J gene is TRBJ2-7, the V gene TRBV6-5, with TRBD1 matching 8 bases. Looked up from germline, CDR1 is MNHEY and CDR2 is SVGAGI. Germline trimming cut 7 bases from V and 1 base from J; bases unmatched to any gene: 6. The length of the CDR3 is 14 residues. This CDR3 is CASTSDRASYEQYF. CDR3 in DNA: TGTGCCAGCACCTCGGACAGGGCTTCCTACGAGCAGTACTTC.

The genes are TRBV6-5 and TRBJ1-1; D ambiguous. Trimming took off 7 bases at V and 5 bases at J, with 11 bases between the two ends. Germline V lookup: CDR1 MNHEY, CDR2 SVGAGI. CDR3 size: 12 residues. The chain's CDR3 is CASIGSATEAFF. The CDR3 bases are TGTGCCAGCATTGGCAGCGCTACTGAAGCTTTCTTT.

The chain joins TRBV5-1 to TRBJ2-2; D unresolved. Trimming pared 0 bases from V and 3 bases from J, leaving 12 bases between. Germline CDR1 and CDR2: SGHRS and YFSETQ. This CDR3 has 16 amino acids. The CDR3 sequence is CASSLASGVDTGELFF. CDR3 bases: TGCGCCAGCAGCTTGGCGTCCGGAGTTGACACCGGGGAGCTGTTTTTT. Supplemented by reference TRBV5-1 and TRBJ2-2, the full variable domain reads KAGVTQTPRYLIKTRGQQVTLSCSPISGHRSVSWYQQTPGQGLQFLFEYFSETQRNKGNFPGRFSGRQFSNSRSEMNVSTLELGDSALYLCASSLASGVDTGELFFGEGSRLTVL.